The 6 T cell receptor beta chains reported below all come from one sample, sequenced in a study of blood T cells in healthy people across ages. Using a J-beta primer mix together with a sample-barcoded 5' primer, a second PCR was run for roughly 7 to 12 cycles. TCRdb reprocessed the 5' RACE reads with MiXCR, giving one entry per CDR3 protein. The table records over 1,200,000 distinct CDR3 sequences, roughly 60% of them present only once. Sequencing used blood. The receptors stem from a young man in good health.

The chain carries TRBV6-5 and TRBJ1-1; D is undetermined. The CDR3 runs 13 residues. Germline V CDR1 and CDR2: MNHEY, SVGAGI. V lost 6 bases and J 5 bases, leaving 13 bases between the germline ends. Here the CDR3 reads CASRPRTRTEAFF. The CDR3 region has the DNA TGTGCCAGCAGGCCCCGGACGAGGACTGAAGCTTTCTTT.

The gene calls are TRBV2 and TRBJ2-5; D call uncertain. The CDR3 is made up of 14 amino acids. Germline V lookup: CDR1 SNHLY, CDR2 FYNNEI. V lost 4 bases, J lost 5 bases, and 14 bases lay in between. The CDR3 is CASSVRPIGETQYF. Here the CDR3 DNA reads TGTGCCAGCAGTGTTAGACCTATAGGGGAGACCCAGTACTTC. Supplemented by reference TRBV2 and TRBJ2-5, the full variable domain reads EPEVTQTPSHQVTQMGQEVILRCVPISNHLYFYWYRQILGQKVEFLVSFYNNEISEKSEIFDDQFSVERPDGSNFTLKIRSTKLEDSAMYFCASSVRPIGETQYFGPGTRLLVL.

The genes are TRBV29-1 and TRBJ2-1, with D maybe TRBD2 (5 bases). This CDR3 comprises 14 residues. CDR1 SQVTM and CDR2 ANQGSEA come from the germline V gene. V lost 5 bases, J lost 6 bases, and 17 bases lay in between. The CDR3 reads CSVIGLARGNEQFF. Written as DNA, the CDR3 is TGCAGCGTTATTGGACTTGCTAGAGGCAATGAGCAGTTCTTC.

This clonotype occurred a few times. The chain couples TRBV20-1 to TRBJ2-5, with D uncertain. The CDR3 has 12 amino acids. Per the germline V gene, CDR1 is DFQATT and CDR2 is SNEGSKA (reference sequence). V lost 4 bases to trimming and J lost 2 bases, with 8 bases between them. The CDR3 DNA follows: TGCAGTGCTATCAGAGATCAAGAGACCCAGTACTTC. This codes for CSAIRDQETQYF.

This chain joins TRBV10-2 and TRBJ2-2; perhaps TRBD2 as D (6 bases). This CDR3 is built from 15 residues. Germline values: CDR1 WSHSY, CDR2 SAAADI. The V end lost 6 bases, the J end lost 3 bases, and 14 bases lay between the germline ends. DNA of the CDR3: TGCGCCAGCAGAGCTAGACTAGGCGACACCGGGGAGCTGTTTTTT. Translation gives CASRARLGDTGELFF.

The rearrangement joins TRBV7-9 to TRBJ2-7; D is possibly TRBD1 or TRBD2 (5 bases each). Germline CDR1 SEHNR, CDR2 FQNEAQ (reference sequence). The CDR3 has 17 amino acids. Trimming removed 4 bases at V and 6 bases at J, with 25 bases between. CDR3 sequence reads: CASSSGAFGALSPEQYF. The CDR3, as DNA: TGTGCCAGCAGCTCTGGCGCCTTCGGGGCCTTATCCCCCGAGCAGTACTTC.